Sequencing of this TCR beta chain was carried out in a study of CD8 T cells in Susac syndrome. With regard to this clonotype: What it binds is unknown.

Findings and limits, study-wide: In its TCR sequencing and HLA analysis, the study acknowledged that the number of individuals was relatively small.

This CDR3 is 14 amino acids long. Germline-derived CDR1 and CDR2 are LNHDA and SQIVND (reference sequence). Deletions cut 5 bases from V and 6 bases from J, with 17 bases between. Controls comprised healthy donors matched for age and sex. The authors reverse transcribed 0.5 to 1 ug RNA with random hexamers. The immunoSEQ assay covered 54 Vbeta and 13 Jbeta segments for CDR3. TCRdb processed the immunoSEQ multiplex PCR reads anew with MiXCR; each CDR3 protein has one entry. The table lists 120,000 to 150,000 distinct CDR3 sequences, approximately 95% of them singletons. Sequencing was carried out using CD4+ T cells from PBMCs. This receptor was taken from a human donor in good health. J is TRBJ2-7 and V is TRBV19; a possible D gene is TRBD1 (5 bases). CDR3 sequence reads: CASSRPGLGVEQYF. CDR3 nucleotides: TGTGCCAGTAGTCGGCCAGGGTTAGGTGTCGAGCAGTACTTC.